A single sample gave rise to the 26 T cell receptor beta chains below, sequenced in a study of T cell repertoires in cytomegalovirus infection. Each CDR3 protein is one row after TCRdb ran MiXCR on the reads. Of about 310,000 distinct CDR3 sequences in the sample, roughly 15% were seen once. The sample consisted of PBMCs. All receptors derive from a human donor in good health (CMV status not recorded). Some clones in this sample may be carry-over from other donors' samples.

The chain joins TRBV9 to TRBJ1-2; D perhaps matches TRBD1 (5 bases). Germline-derived CDR1 and CDR2 are SGDLS and YYNGEE. Trimming took 0 bases from V and 4 from J, leaving 7 bases between them. This CDR3 is 13 amino acids long. The CDR3 coding sequence is TGTGCCAGCAGCGTAGCCGGGGGCTATGGCTACACCTTC. Translated: CASSVAGGYGYTF.

This clonotype was observed at least ten times. The V and J genes are TRBV7-2 and TRBJ2-5, with 8 bases aligning to TRBD2. The CDR3 covers 17 residues. Trimming at V came to 5 bases and at J to 5 bases, leaving 16 bases not matched to a gene. Germline V lookup: CDR1 SGHTA, CDR2 FQGNSA. CDR3 nucleotide sequence: TGTGCCAGCAGCGAGGGGGTGAGGCTAGCGGGTGTCGAGACCCAGTACTTC. This gives the protein CASSEGVRLAGVETQYF.

This clonotype has at least ten counts. The chain carries TRBV7-2 and TRBJ2-1; 8 bases match TRBD1. With 3 bases clipped from V and 10 bases from J, the junction kept 5 bases outside the gene matches. The CDR3 contains 13 residues. In germline, CDR1 is SGHTA, CDR2 FQGNSA. The CDR3 sequence: CASSLDRDREQFF. CDR3 nucleotides: TGTGCCAGCAGCTTGGACAGGGACCGGGAGCAGTTCTTC.

The chain uses TRBV12-3 or TRBV12-4 and TRBJ2-1; TRBD2 matches at 9 bases. This CDR3 has 15 amino acids. The junction had 9 bases not matched to a gene; V was cut back by 5 bases and J by 7 bases. CDR3 coding DNA: TGTGCCAGCAGTCCTGGGACTAGCTCTCGGAATGAGCAGTTCTTC. Protein sequence: CASSPGTSSRNEQFF.

The chain joins TRBV6-1 to TRBJ1-5; 11 nucleotides line up with TRBD1. Germline CDR1 reads MNHNS; CDR2 reads SASEGT. Unmatched junction bases numbered 8, after V lost 5 bases and J lost 2 bases. The CDR3 covers 17 residues. For the CDR3, the DNA is TGTGCCAGCAGTCCGAGGACAGGGGGCGGGGGCAATCAGCCCCAGCATTTT. As protein: CASSPRTGGGGNQPQHF.

V gene TRBV19 combines with J gene TRBJ2-5; 10 nucleotides match TRBD2. V shed 6 bases, J shed 7 bases, and the junction held 8 bases outside the gene matches. The CDR3 contains 14 residues. The germline gives CDR1 LNHDA, CDR2 SQIVND (reference sequence). The CDR3 DNA is TGTGCCAGTAGCCCAACGAGGACTAGCGGGACCCAGTACTTC. It is translated as CASSPTRTSGTQYF.

V gene TRBV3-1 combines with J gene TRBJ2-2; D unresolved. The germline V gene encodes CDR1 LGHDT and CDR2 YNNKEL (reference sequence). Trimming removed 0 bases from V and 9 bases from J, with 14 bases in between. The CDR3 loop spans 15 amino acids. CDR3 amino acids: CASSQDIDRSRELFF. CDR3 DNA sequence: TGTGCCAGCAGCCAAGATATCGATCGGTCCCGGGAGCTGTTTTTT.

This chain joins TRBV11-2 and TRBJ1-1, with D unresolved. The CDR3 sequence is 13 residues long. The ends were cut back, 4 bases at V and 7 bases at J, with 13 bases in the middle. Germline V gene sequence: CDR1 SGHAT, CDR2 FQNNGV. The CDR3 DNA follows: TGTGCCAGCAGCTCCGACCCGACATTTGAAGCTTTCTTT. This sequence encodes CASSSDPTFEAFF.

This clonotype has just a few counts. V and J are TRBV2 and TRBJ1-5, with D possibly matching TRBD1 (5 bases). The V gene's germline CDR1 is SNHLY and CDR2 FYNNEI. V was cut by 6 bases and J by 2 bases, with 14 bases left in between. The CDR3 contains 15 residues. The CDR3 DNA is TGTGCCAGCAGCGGACTCCCGGGGGGCAATCAGCCCCAGCATTTT. Translation: CASSGLPGGNQPQHF.

The chain recombines TRBV29-1 with TRBJ2-7; 11 bases line up with TRBD1. Trimming removed 7 bases from V and 5 bases from J; junction bases left unmatched: 10. The germline V gene has CDR1 SQVTM and CDR2 ANQGSEA. The CDR3 sequence is 14 residues long. As DNA, the CDR3 is TGCAGCGCTGTTAGGGACAGGGGGTCCCACGAGCAGTACTTC. Its protein is CSAVRDRGSHEQYF.

This clonotype was detected only a few times. The rearrangement uses TRBV6-5 and TRBJ2-7; TRBD2 matches at 7 bases. Germline-derived CDR1 and CDR2 are MNHEY and SVGAGI. CDR3 size: 16 residues. Trimming at V came to 0 bases and at J to 0 bases, leaving 5 bases not matched to a gene. DNA of the CDR3: TGTGCCAGCAGTTACTCCCCCAGCGGGGACTCCTACGAGCAGTACTTC. Amino acids: CASSYSPSGDSYEQYF.

This clonotype has at least ten counts. V gene TRBV7-2 combines with J gene TRBJ2-5, with TRBD1 as a possible D gene (6 bases). Germline V gives CDR1 SGHTA, CDR2 FQGNSA. This CDR3 contains 14 residues. Trimming took off 5 bases at V and 2 bases at J, with 12 bases between the two ends. CDR3 bases: TGTGCCAGCAGCCCCCAAAGGGGGCAAGAGACCCAGTACTTC. This translates into CASSPQRGQETQYF.

This clonotype was seen ten or more times. V is TRBV7-2 and J is TRBJ2-5; a weak D match, TRBD2 (5 bases). Germline V gives CDR1 SGHTA, CDR2 FQGNSA. V lost 5 bases, J lost 5 bases, and 12 bases lay in between. The CDR3 runs to 13 residues. CDR3: CASSPRDWETQYF. DNA for the CDR3: TGTGCCAGCAGCCCCCGGGATTGGGAGACCCAGTACTTC. Using reference TRBV7-2 and TRBJ2-5 for the parts outside the CDR3, the full variable domain is GAGVSQSPSNKVTEKGKDVELRCDPISGHTALYWYRQSLGQGLEFLIYFQGNSAPDKSGLPSDRFSAERTGGSVSTLTIQRTQQEDSAVYLCASSPRDWETQYFGPGTRLLVL.

This clonotype turned up a few times. The chain couples TRBV7-9 to TRBJ2-5; 9 nucleotides align to TRBD1. The CDR3 extends over 14 amino acids. Germline CDR1 is SEHNR and CDR2 is FQNEAQ (reference sequence). Trimming took 5 bases from V and 5 from J; bases not matched to a gene: 6. CDR3 residues: CASSAGTGLETQYF. CDR3 DNA: TGTGCCAGCAGCGCCGGGACAGGGCTGGAGACCCAGTACTTC.

This clonotype was picked up many times. The rearrangement joins TRBV6-1 to TRBJ1-6; D is ambiguous. The CDR3 contains 11 residues. V was trimmed by 6 bases and J by 11 bases, leaving 8 bases between them. Germline values: CDR1 MNHNS, CDR2 SASEGT. The CDR3 sequence: CASRELPPLHF. Written as DNA, the CDR3 is TGTGCCAGCAGGGAACTTCCACCCCTCCACTTT.

This sequence joins TRBV6-5 and TRBJ2-7; 7 bases match TRBD1. The CDR3 totals 16 residues. In germline, CDR1 is MNHEY, CDR2 SVGAGI. The trim removed 0 bases at V and 2 bases at J, leaving 7 bases unmatched. Here the CDR3 reads CASSYSERQGAYEQYF. CDR3 nucleotide sequence: TGTGCCAGCAGTTACTCGGAGAGACAGGGAGCCTACGAGCAGTACTTC.

As regards this clonotype: One base away lies a much larger clone, so this may be a sequencing read error. This chain joins TRBV7-8 and TRBJ2-3, with D possibly being TRBD1 (6 bases). The CDR3 runs to 15 residues. The germline V gene encodes CDR1 SGHVS and CDR2 FQNEAQ. CDR3 residues: CASGLVFQGPDTQYF. CDR3 nucleotide sequence: TGTGCCAGCGGCTTAGTATTTCAGGGGCCAGATACGCAGTATTTT.

The chain recombines TRBV5-1 with TRBJ2-4; TRBD1 matches 8 bases. The CDR3 contains 14 residues. CDR1 and CDR2 from the germline V gene are SGHRS and YFSETQ. The V segment lost 5 bases and the J segment 9 bases; nucleotides outside the gene matches: 10. CDR3 sequence reads: CASRDLTGDGIQYF. The CDR3 region has the DNA TGCGCCAGCAGGGACCTGACAGGGGATGGCATTCAGTACTTC.

V gene TRBV3-1 combines with J gene TRBJ2-1; perhaps TRBD1 as D (6 bases). Germline V gene sequence: CDR1 LGHDT, CDR2 YNNKEL (reference sequence). This CDR3 is built from 16 residues. Trimming left V 2 bases short and J 2 bases short, with 13 bases between. The CDR3 DNA sequence: TGTGCCAGCAGCCAAACGGACAGTGGGCCCTACAATGAGCAGTTCTTC. Amino acids: CASSQTDSGPYNEQFF.

This clonotype was found many times. The V gene is TRBV27, the J gene TRBJ1-1; D is ambiguous. V was clipped by 4 bases and J by 5 bases, with 14 bases between them. CDR3 length: 14 amino acids. Germline loops: CDR1 MNHEY, CDR2 SMNVEV (reference sequence). The CDR3 coding sequence is TGTGCCAGCAGTTACGGGGTTGACGGGACTGAAGCTTTCTTT. Encoded protein: CASSYGVDGTEAFF.

The chain couples TRBV6-5 to TRBJ1-2; D remains unclear. V was pared by 2 bases and J by 7 bases, with 17 bases between. This CDR3 comprises 15 residues. Germline CDR1 reads MNHEY; CDR2 reads SVGAGI. In DNA, the CDR3 is TGTGCCAGCAGTTACGGGCGAGGGTTTCGTACTGGCTACACCTTC. It is translated as CASSYGRGFRTGYTF.

This clonotype was seen many times. The J gene is TRBJ2-2, the V gene TRBV12-3 or TRBV12-4, with 10 bases lining up with TRBD2. This CDR3 region has 17 residues. J lost 2 bases, V lost 3 bases, and 6 bases had no gene match. In nucleotides, the CDR3 is TGTGCCAGCAGTTTCCTTACTAGCGGGGTAAACACCGGGGAGCTGTTTTTT. It codes for CASSFLTSGVNTGELFF.

Ten or more counts support this clonotype. The chain is built from TRBV7-9 and TRBJ2-7; D perhaps matches TRBD1 (5 bases). This CDR3 contains 13 residues. V was shortened by 4 bases and J by 1 base, with 8 bases between the two germline ends. CDR1 and CDR2 from the germline V gene are SEHNR and FQNEAQ (reference sequence). The CDR3 protein is CASSSRQSYEQYF. CDR3 bases: TGTGCCAGCAGCTCCAGACAGTCCTACGAGCAGTACTTC.

This clonotype has a handful of counts. The gene calls are TRBV4-2 and TRBJ1-4; D might be TRBD1 (6 bases). Trimming pared 0 bases from V and 5 bases from J, leaving 13 bases between. This CDR3 contains 16 residues. The germline V gene has CDR1 LGHNA and CDR2 YNFKEQ. CDR3: CASSQDPGQGNEKLFF. CDR3 in DNA: TGTGCCAGCAGCCAAGATCCTGGGCAGGGGAATGAAAAACTGTTTTTT.

This clonotype was observed at least ten times. The chain is built from TRBV7-2 and TRBJ2-7; D possibly uses TRBD1 or TRBD2 (5 bases each). This CDR3 has 15 residues. Germline V lookup: CDR1 SGHTA, CDR2 FQGNSA. V gave up 5 bases and J gave up 1 base, with 15 bases separating them. The CDR3 protein is CASSPLPGTSYEQYF. As DNA, the CDR3 is TGTGCCAGCAGCCCCCTACCCGGGACGTCCTACGAGCAGTACTTC.

The gene calls are TRBV7-3 and TRBJ2-5, with a possible D match to TRBD2 (6 bases). Germline V gene lookup returns CDR1 SGHTA and CDR2 FQGTGA. The V end was cut by 5 bases, the J end by 3 bases, with 10 bases between. The CDR3 is made up of 13 amino acids. The CDR3 loop is CASSQLAEETQYF. The DNA for the CDR3 is TGTGCCAGCAGCCAGTTAGCGGAAGAGACCCAGTACTTC.